A selection of T cell receptor beta chains follows, all from one sample in a study of cytomegalovirus exposure and HLA in healthy donors. Assay: immunoSEQ multiplex PCR; the TCRdb copy retains only in-frame clones and omits some. The repertoire holds roughly 180,000 clones, with approximately 83% as singletons. Sample: PBMCs. The receptors shown here come from a man aged 18-30 years in good health and CMV-seropositive. CDR3s include the opening cysteine and the closing phenylalanine or tryptophan. A D gene is named only where the DNA matches it firmly. Clone size is shown for a subset of rows, as once, few, many or a class of expanded clone.

DNA: TGTGCCAGCAGCTCCAAGAGCAGGGACACTGAAGCTTTCTTT; CDR3: CASSSKSRDTEAFF; V: TRBV5-4; D: -; J: TRBJ1-1; size: -
DNA: TGCAGCGTTTTCCTAGCGGGCGGAGAGACCCAGTACTTC; CDR3: CSVFLAGGETQYF; V: TRBV29-1; D: TRBD2; J: TRBJ2-5; size: -
DNA: TGTGCCAGCAGCTCCCCCGGGACTTTGGCGACAAATACGCAGTATTTT; CDR3: CASSSPGTLATNTQYF; V: TRBV4-2; D: -; J: TRBJ2-3; size: -
DNA: TGTGCCAGCAGCGTAACCCACGCAGGGACCTACGAGCAGTACTTC; CDR3: CASSVTHAGTYEQYF; V: TRBV9; D: -; J: TRBJ2-7; size: -
DNA: TGTGCCAGCAGTTACTCCGGGACAACGGAGACCCAGTACTTC; CDR3: CASSYSGTTETQYF; V: TRBV6-5; D: -; J: TRBJ2-5; size: -
DNA: TGTGCCATCAGTGACCCCGGGCTCCGGGAGGTCGGAAACACCATATATTTT; CDR3: CAISDPGLREVGNTIYF; V: TRBV10-3; D: -; J: TRBJ1-3; size: -
DNA: TGTGCCAGCAGCCTTAGACAGGGGGCTGGGGAGACCCAGTACTTC; CDR3: CASSLRQGAGETQYF; V: TRBV7-9; D: TRBD1; J: TRBJ2-5; size: -
DNA: TGTGCCGCACCACAACTACAAGGATATGGCTACACCTTC; CDR3: CAAPQLQGYGYTF; V: TRBV30; D: -; J: TRBJ1-2; size: -
DNA: TGTGCCAGCAGTTATTTCGCGGACAGGGCCGCCTACGAGCAGTACTTC; CDR3: CASSYFADRAAYEQYF; V: TRBV27; D: TRBD1; J: TRBJ2-7; size: once
DNA: TGTGCCAGCAGCAACCCCGGGGGGGGAGGAGCTTTCTTT; CDR3: CASSNPGGGGAFF; V: TRBV9; D: -; J: TRBJ1-1; size: once
DNA: TGTTCCAGCAGCCGGGATGAGAATGGCTACACCTTC; CDR3: CSSSRDENGYTF; V: TRBV7-9; D: -; J: TRBJ1-2; size: -
DNA: TGTGCCAGCAGCCAACACAGGGGGGGGGCCAAAAACATTCAGTACTTC; CDR3: CASSQHRGGAKNIQYF; V: TRBV9; D: -; J: TRBJ2-4; size: -
DNA: TGTGCCAGCAGCCCGGACAGGAGGTATGGCTACACCTTC; CDR3: CASSPDRRYGYTF; V: TRBV7-2; D: TRBD1; J: TRBJ1-2; size: -